What follows describes a single TCR beta chain. Its recognized antigen is unknown. It has no much larger one-base neighbor in the sample; base qualities were not kept. The data originate from a study of T cell changes during pregnancy in multiple sclerosis (dated by TCRdb to the late 2010s). At the level of the whole study: The study examined how the T cell repertoire changed over the course of pregnancy in women with multiple sclerosis.

The library was built by means of the immunoSEQ multiplex PCR assay. In its TCRdb copy, this immuneACCESS table keeps in-frame sequences only and misses some clones. Where compared with another copy, unresolved V genes explain less than half of these, and the others have no known cause. For this sample there are 50,000 or so clones; 92% appear just once. 0.5% to 0.6% of the sample lies in the top ten. Inclusive of the bounding cysteine and phenylalanine, the CDR3 is 15 residues long. The kept DNA is CDR3 alone, 45 bases in frame from the first base. Trimming removed 2 bases from V and 10 bases from J, leaving 15 bases between the germline ends. The germline V gene (reference sequence) gives CDR1 as SEHNR and CDR2 as FQNEAQ.

The origin of this receptor is a female donor with multiple sclerosis, enrolled in a pregnancy study. Recombination joined TRBV7-9 with TRBJ1-6; possibly the D gene is TRBD1, per 6 matching bases. The input for sequencing was CD4+ T cells from peripheral blood mononuclear cells, taken after pregnancy. The sequence in DNA is TGTGCCAGCAGCTTAAGTGACAGGTTTCTGTCACCCCTCCACTTT. It is translated as CASSLSDRFLSPLHF.